The 11 T cell receptor beta chains below all came from one sample that was sequenced in a study of OX40 agonist ivuxolimab in advanced cancers. TCRdb keeps only in-frame clones here, not all; method: immunoSEQ multiplex PCR. The data contain 85,000 to 130,000 clones, about nine tenths of them singletons. The material sequenced was CD4+ or CD8+ T cells sorted from blood, taken in a trial of the OX40 agonist ivuxolimab. The receptor set was obtained from an adult with an advanced solid tumor such as melanoma, head and neck, liver or kidney cancer.

This clone was recorded once. The rearrangement uses TRBV6-1 and TRBJ2-1; 8 bases map to TRBD1. Germline trimming cut 3 bases from V and 6 bases from J; bases unmatched to any gene: 7. Germline V gene sequence: CDR1 MNHNS, CDR2 SASEGT. This CDR3 comprises 15 residues. CDR3 amino acids: CASSDLGTGPNEQFF. Here the CDR3 DNA reads TGTGCCAGCAGTGACCTCGGGACAGGCCCCAATGAGCAGTTCTTC.

The V call is TRBV2, the J call TRBJ2-7; D gene ambiguous. Looked up from germline, CDR1 is SNHLY and CDR2 is FYNNEI. The length of the CDR3 is 15 residues. Trimming took 6 bases from V and 0 from J, leaving 15 bases between them. In DNA, the CDR3 is TGTGCCAGCAGGCCCCTAGGAAGTTTCTCCTACGAGCAGTACTTC. Amino acids: CASRPLGSFSYEQYF.

This chain uses TRBV15 with TRBJ2-4; D may be TRBD2 (5 bases). Trimming cost V 3 bases and J 14 bases, with 14 bases left between them. The V gene's germline CDR1 is LNHNV and CDR2 YYDKDF (reference sequence). This CDR3 spans 12 amino acids. Written as DNA, the CDR3 is TGTGCCACCAGCAGGAGCGGCGAAGGAGAGTACTTC. Protein sequence: CATSRSGEGEYF.

The chain is built from TRBV5-1 and TRBJ2-5; 12 nucleotides align to TRBD1. CDR3 size: 15 residues. Germline assignment: CDR1 SGHRS and CDR2 YFSETQ. V gave up 4 bases and J gave up 6 bases; unmatched junction bases: 7. CDR3 loop: CASSRGQGAGKTQYF. The CDR3 DNA is TGCGCCAGCAGCCGGGGACAGGGGGCTGGGAAGACCCAGTACTTC.

The rearrangement joins TRBV28 to TRBJ1-1; 8 bases map to TRBD1. Germline values: CDR1 MDHEN, CDR2 SYDVKM. The J segment lost 1 base and the V segment lost 7 bases, leaving 8 bases of the junction unmatched. The CDR3 has 15 residues. In nucleotides, the CDR3 is TGTGCCAGCATAGCGCAAGGACAGGGGAACACTGAAGCTTTCTTT. It specifies CASIAQGQGNTEAFF.

The genes are TRBV21-1 and TRBJ1-1; TRBD1 was called by the table and not checked on the DNA. TRBV21-1 is marked as a pseudogene. CDR3 length: 16 residues. The CDR3 nucleotides read TGTGCCAGCAGTCGACAGGCACCGGGACAGGGGGCTGAAGCTTTCTTT. Encoded protein: CASSRQAPGQGAEAFF.

The rearrangement uses TRBV7-2 and TRBJ1-2, with TRBD1 identical over 7 bases. This CDR3 has 14 amino acids. The germline gives CDR1 SGHTA, CDR2 FQGNSA. V trimming: 6 bases; J trimming: 5 bases; junction bases outside the gene matches: 9. The CDR3 region has the DNA TGTGCCAGCAGGTTGGACAGGCGGCTTTATGGCTACACCTTC. Encoded protein: CASRLDRRLYGYTF.

V is TRBV7-2 and J is TRBJ1-1; D gene unclear. Germline CDR1 SGHTA, CDR2 FQGNSA. CDR3 size: 14 residues. Trimming shortened V by 1 base and J by 7 bases, and 13 bases separated the two germline ends. CDR3 nucleotides: TGTGCCAGCAGCTTAGGCAGGTACCGGGTTGAAGCTTTCTTT. This gives the protein CASSLGRYRVEAFF. The whole variable domain, remainder taken from reference TRBV7-2 and TRBJ1-1, is GAGVSQSPSNKVTEKGKDVELRCDPISGHTALYWYRQSLGQGLEFLIYFQGNSAPDKSGLPSDRFSAERTGGSVSTLTIQRTQQEDSAVYLCASSLGRYRVEAFFGQGTRLTVV.

The chain combines TRBV5-1 with TRBJ1-2; 9 bases line up with TRBD1. This CDR3 has 12 residues. V shed 4 bases, J shed 14 bases, and the junction held 9 bases outside the gene matches. Germline V gives CDR1 SGHRS, CDR2 YFSETQ. CDR3 protein: CASSEGQGSETF. The CDR3 DNA follows: TGCGCCAGCAGCGAGGGACAGGGATCCGAAACCTTC.

The chain carries TRBV7-3 and TRBJ2-1; the match to TRBD2 covers 8 bases. The V gene end was trimmed by 3 bases and the J gene end by 10 bases; junction bases not matched to a gene: 11. This CDR3 contains 15 residues. In germline, CDR1 is SGHTA, CDR2 FQGTGA. CDR3 bases: TGTGCCAGCAGCTTGAGGGCTAGCGGGCTCGGGGAGCAGTTCTTC. It specifies CASSLRASGLGEQFF.

The chain joins TRBV21-1 to TRBJ1-2; the tabulated D call, TRBD1, remains unverified against the DNA. TRBV21-1 has pseudogene status. CDR3 length equals 16 residues. CDR3 protein: CASSKSAGKGRYGYTF. The CDR3 DNA follows: TGTGCCAGCAGCAAATCAGCAGGGAAGGGAAGGTATGGCTACACCTTC.